One T cell receptor beta chain is described in this entry. What this receptor recognizes is not known. Libraries were built with the immunoSEQ multiplex PCR assay. A mixture of 60 forward primers for TCR Vbeta segments and 13 reverse primers for TCR Jbeta segments was used in the multiplex PCR. The CDR3 region of rearranged TCR beta genes was amplified from genomic DNA by a multiplex PCR assay. On the Illumina HiSeq System, the amplified TCR beta libraries were sequenced as 87-base-pair reads. As for the authors' bioinformatics: A later analysis counted approximately 84 million unique TCR beta chains across the 690 or so repertoires, and around 9.9 million of these chains were shared by at least two donors. Raw reads were error-corrected and collapsed into unique sequences with a nearest-neighbor algorithm that merged closely related sequences to remove PCR and sequencing errors. To assign V, D and J gene segments, CDR3 sequences were aligned to IMGT reference sequences. For a sequence to be retained, a match of at least six nucleotides to both a V gene segment and a J gene segment was required. A rearrangement counted as productive if the CDR3 had no stop codons and remained in frame with V and J, and every other rearrangement counted as non-productive. CDR3 was defined by IMGT convention, running from the second conserved V-encoded cysteine to the conserved J-encoded phenylalanine. Sequences without an unambiguous match to a single V gene segment were excluded from the earlier analysis of 450 to 650 of the donors. In an earlier analysis of 450 to 750 of the donors, a V segment was called functional when productive rearrangements were above 56.7%, and segregating when the standard deviation between donors exceeded 5%. A statistical classification framework was developed to diagnose cytomegalovirus status using the catalog of TCR beta chain sequences. V and J gene assignment, in a later analysis, came from comparing TCR nucleotide sequences with IMGT/GENE-DB human TR gene sequences. The TCRdist pipeline was used in a later analysis to assign CDR3 sequences and most-parsimonious VDJ recombination scenarios. In a later analysis, every TCR beta chain was defined by the combination of its CDR3 amino acid sequence and its V-gene family, and reads without a unique V-gene family were dropped. As a way to deal with suspected cross-contamination and a sequencing artifact, a later analysis dropped 450 to 600 nucleotide sequences that were highly shared and had low generation probability. In a later analysis, a clonal expansion index for each public chain was calculated from normalized within-repertoire ranks of inferred template counts. A later analysis computed generation probabilities with a VDJ recombination model fitted to out-of-frame rearrangements, and checked the results against IGoR. In a later analysis, hypergeometric tests were used to score TCR-TCR, TCR-HLA and TCR-CMV co-occurrence, with a repertoire-size bias correction applied to TCR pairs. A later analysis estimated false discovery rates by permuting HLA or CMV assignments 20 times. In a later analysis, co-occurring TCRs were grouped using DBSCAN, with TCRdist sequence similarity added in when clustering inside HLA-allele-positive subsets. Repertoires with fewer than 30,000 or more than 120,000 public chains, plus five repertoires with anomalous nucleotide sharing, were excluded from co-occurrence clustering. This is the immuneACCESS table as TCRdb keeps it, with only in-frame sequences that have V and J called. A part of the clones is gone; compared with another copy, unresolved V genes explain less than half, and the rest is unexplained. V, J and clone size are taken as reported in that table, and D and trimming were inferred from the DNA itself. This sample's table lists around 200,000 clones. The ten largest make up 0.9% to 1.4% of the sample.

CDR1 MNHEY and CDR2 SVGAGI were looked up in the germline V gene. Including the terminal cysteine and phenylalanine, the CDR3 comprises 13 residues. The entry retains the CDR3 DNA only, 39 bases that are in frame from base 1. The germline ends are 8 bases apart after V is trimmed by 8 bases and J by 1 base. In total, approximately 690 healthy bone marrow donors made up the cohort. At the time of sampling, every cohort member was nominally healthy, though immune exposures that went unrecorded were likely present. The donor was CMV seropositive and belonged to the group of around 300 seropositive cohort members. A peripheral blood sample was collected from each donor, and TCR beta sequencing was performed on peripheral blood mononuclear cells. The Qiagen DNeasy Blood Extraction Kit was used to extract genomic DNA from the blood cell samples. This record comes from a study of cytomegalovirus exposure and HLA in healthy donors (dated by TCRdb to about 2017). About the study as a whole: In an earlier analysis of approximately 500 of the donors, 250 to 350 Gb of sequence data and 120 million or so unique TCR beta sequences from about 190 million T cells were reported. Rather than using new phenotypic data, the later analysis identified candidate immune exposures from TCR beta sequences and from how often those sequences occurred across donors. Every discovery cohort repertoire had been produced on one sequencing platform. The study aimed to test whether cataloging public T cell receptors could reveal signatures of past pathogen exposure. High-throughput TCR immunosequencing, statistical association of individual TCRs with disease status, and machine learning were combined to predict cytomegalovirus infection status. Because of strong linkage in the cohort, roughly five DR-DQ haplotypes were treated as single units for association and clustering. In a later genetic analysis, genome-wide SNP genotypes for about three fifths of the 666 donors were used, and that subset was treated as a discovery cohort. In a later analysis, previously published TCR beta repertoires from about 640 donors were re-analyzed and high-resolution HLA genotyping was added so that TCR occurrence patterns could be studied. Alongside the repertoire data, information on donor age, sex, ethnicity and CMV serostatus was compiled. The number of donors typed differed by locus, with roughly 629-640 for A, B, C, DRB1 and DQB1, around 500 for DQA1, 606 for DPA1, and roughly 450 for DPB1. An early release covering more than 500 HLA-typed donors comprised about 300 gigabases of sequencing data and approximately 80 million unique TCR sequences. The T cell repertoires of 700 or so subjects were profiled by immunosequencing and related to cytomegalovirus serostatus. In addition to the first cohort of 650 to 750 subjects, a separate validation cohort of some 120 different subjects was used. The genetic ancestry cluster associated with self-reported Caucasian donors included 81% of the 350 to 500 genotyped donors. An earlier analysis of approximately 500 of the donors applied high-throughput TCR beta sequencing to assess whether each TCR beta V gene segment acted as functional or pseudogenic. Among 300 to 450 genotyped donors of the cohort, an average of around 240,000 unique TCR beta nucleotide sequences were sequenced per donor, 15% to 20% of them non-productive. Class I and class II HLA loci were covered by the typing at four-digit resolution. Overall study results and their limits: The study listed 150 to 200 TCR beta chains as associated with cytomegalovirus. The 87-base-pair reads could not distinguish some IMGT-functional V segments, including TRBV6-2 and TRBV6-3, so those segments were excluded. V-gene and J-gene trimming of TCR beta chains was associated with a missense DCLRE1C variant in a later genetic analysis, and the association was replicated in an independent cohort. Correlated functional status among segregating V segments might reflect linkage disequilibrium, but an unknown experimental factor could not be ruled out. Across donors, most TCR sequences were observed very rarely, whereas some public TCRs were present in many individuals. A further reported finding was that TCR beta sequences accurately predicted the HLA-A and HLA-B alleles for most subjects in the first cohort. In a later analysis, several top co-occurrence clusters were reported to appear linked to parvovirus B19, influenza, CMV and Epstein-Barr virus. Only TCR beta chains were sequenced in this cohort, and the absence of alpha or paired-chain data limited detectable features. Over 15 rarely observed V segments, including chromosome 9 orphons, were excluded from the earlier analysis of about 500 of the donors because counts were too low. Because some donors lacked HLA typing at each locus, the association tests relied only on the typed subset. A few of the identified cytomegalovirus-associated TCR beta chains were confirmed in vitro to be specific for cytomegalovirus antigens. In a later genetic analysis, fewer N-insertions in productive TCRs were reported among donors in an Asian-associated ancestry cluster than the roughly 700-donor mean. A later analysis found that TCR association rates varied across HLA loci, with DRB1 alleles showing the most associated TCRs and HLA-C alleles the fewest. It was suggested by the authors that the approach could potentially be generalized to other disease states and immunological phenotypes. According to a later analysis, most CMV-associated TCR beta chains appeared to be HLA-restricted, and the HLA associations seemed to be driven largely by CMV exposure. A cluster of highly shared sequence variants was judged likely to represent a technical artifact of the sequencing pipeline. A later analysis associated roughly 17,000 TCR beta sequences with specific HLA alleles at a false discovery rate of 0.05. In an earlier analysis of some 500 of the donors, most TCR beta V segments appeared in productive rearrangements about 87% or about 30% of the time, broadly matching IMGT annotations. The classifier was reported to diagnose cytomegalovirus status with high specificity and sensitivity in both the original and validation cohorts. Compared with equally common non-associated chains, HLA-associated TCR beta chains in a later analysis were more clonally expanded and had lower generation probabilities. When HLA alleles, especially DR and DQ, strongly co-occurred, TCR associations were difficult to assign to individual alleles. Presence/absence analyses assumed roughly uniform sequencing depth across donors, an assumption that may not hold. The only immune exposure information available for the cohort was CMV serostatus.

The chain is made from TRBV6-5 and TRBJ1-4; a tentative D match to TRBD1 spans 5 bases. This receptor was identified in a girl aged 2 to 10 in good health and CMV-seropositive. Sequencing was done on a sample of PBMCs. The CDR3 sequence is CASGDLTNEKLFF. The nucleotide sequence is TGTGCCAGCGGGGACTTAACTAATGAAAAACTGTTTTTT.